This T cell receptor (beta chain) was profiled in a study of blood T cell repertoires in COVID-19 (dated by TCRdb to the early 2020s). For the wider study: Samples covering the acute and convalescent phases of COVID-19 were provided by collaborators in the United States, Italy and Spain. The prospective study material was composed of cDNA or gDNA derived from T cells, B-cell-depleted T cells, or PBMCs. Deeply sampled blood TCRbeta repertoires from subjects exposed to, actively infected with, or recovered from COVID-19 were included in the dataset. The repertoires were released in a freely available public database intended as a resource for research on the immune response to SARS-CoV-2. Samples came from the ongoing ImmuneRACE study (first 160 participants) plus 1,254 subjects from 6 global collaborators. Sample metadata almost always included a de-identified subject ID, COVID-19 status, age in years and sex. Where available, HLA class I and class II types were taken from metadata supplied by the sample provider and were not determined by assay-based typing.

Details on this clone: Its antigen has not been determined. Per-base qualities were not stored, and no clone one base away is much larger.

Results the study describes overall, beyond this receptor: Clinical and demographic metadata were provided uncurated, with the amount varying by source and participant.

TCRbeta CDR3 regions were amplified from genomic DNA by means of the immunoSEQ Assay, a bias-controlled multiplex PCR. As for the authors' bioinformatics: Nucleated cell counts per sample were estimated from amplification of reference gene primers within the assay. To quantify the absolute abundance of each unique TCRbeta CDR3 rearrangement, sequence reads were collapsed and filtered. For each sample, productive Simpson clonality was calculated by taking the square root of Simpson's diversity index across productive rearrangements. The immuneACCESS repertoire file appears here via TCRdb, limited to in-frame rearrangements. These files lack a portion of the clones; in checked studies, under half of the deficit traces to unresolved V genes, and the cause of the others is not known. The D gene and trimming were derived from the DNA, and the V and J assignments and clone size from that table. The sample table contains approximately 77,000 clones; only one count was recorded for 88% of them. The top ten hold approximately 6.7% of the sample.

V is reduced by 4 bases and J by 6 bases, leaving a spacing of 16 bases between them. The germline V gene gives CDR1 as LGHNA and CDR2 as YSLEER. The CDR3 runs 15 residues from the cysteine to the phenylalanine. The read is trimmed to its CDR3 DNA, 45 bases read in frame from base 1. Each collaborating institution followed its own protocols to collect whole blood in K2EDTA tubes. For TCRbeta analysis, collaborator samples were shipped as frozen whole blood, as isolated PBMCs, or as DNA extracted from either sample type. The chain is encoded by TRBV4-3 joined to TRBJ2-4; 5 matching bases give a weak D call of TRBD2. The TCR originated in a woman of 80 years or more with acute or convalescent COVID-19. Material for sequencing was peripheral blood. The DNA sequence is TGCGCCAGCAGCCCACTCCCGACGGCGGGAAACATTCAGTACTTC. This sequence encodes CASSPLPTAGNIQYF.